The 14 T cell receptor beta chains in this list originate from one sample, sequenced in a study of blood T cell repertoires in COVID-19. Profiling relied on immunoSEQ multiplex PCR, and the TCRdb table lists in-frame clones only, not all of them. The profile covers approximately 100,000 clones, with over 65% appearing a single time and about 18% taken by the ten largest. The sequenced material came from peripheral blood. Source of these receptors: a woman aged 55-70 years with acute or convalescent COVID-19.

This clone showed up just once. This chain links TRBV2 with TRBJ1-1; 7 bases align to TRBD1. Germline values: CDR1 SNHLY, CDR2 FYNNEI. The CDR3 contains 13 residues. V was clipped by 5 bases and J by 6 bases; unmatched bases: 6. The CDR3 DNA reads TGTGCCAGCAGTTTCGACAGGGCGCCTGAAGCTTTCTTT. It specifies CASSFDRAPEAFF.

The rearrangement joins TRBV5-4 to TRBJ2-3, with D tentatively TRBD2 (6 bases). Between the trimmed V and J ends, which lost 4 bases and 2 bases, there was a span of 14 bases. Germline V lookup: CDR1 SGHNT, CDR2 YYREEE (reference sequence). This CDR3 spans 15 amino acids. In DNA, the CDR3 is TGTGCCAGCAGCCGACCGGGACTTAACACAGATACGCAGTATTTT. It specifies CASSRPGLNTDTQYF.

The genes are TRBV27 and TRBJ1-2; 10 bases align to TRBD1. Germline CDR1 reads MNHEY; CDR2 reads SMNVEV (reference sequence). The junction had 6 bases not matched to a gene; V was cut back by 6 bases and J by 5 bases. The CDR3 is 14 residues long. The CDR3 protein is CASRTGTGAYGYTF. CDR3 coding DNA: TGTGCCAGCAGAACCGGGACAGGGGCTTATGGCTACACCTTC.

The chain uses TRBV7-9 and TRBJ1-1; D gene ambiguous. Trimming took 3 bases from V and 1 from J, leaving 9 bases between them. The CDR3 consists of 14 residues. The germline CDR1 and CDR2 sequences are SEHNR and FQNEAQ (reference sequence). The CDR3 nucleotides read TGTGCCAGCAGCTTTGAGTCGGGGAACACTGAAGCTTTCTTT. As protein: CASSFESGNTEAFF.

The chain employs TRBV27 and TRBJ1-2; possibly TRBD1 for D (6 bases). The CDR3 runs to 17 residues. Per germline, CDR1 MNHEY and CDR2 SMNVEV (reference sequence). V dropped 2 bases and J dropped 1 base, with 17 bases sitting between them. DNA of the CDR3: TGTGCCAGCAGTTTACAGGGACACACGCTGATTAACTATGGCTACACCTTC. Its protein is CASSLQGHTLINYGYTF.

This rearrangement joins TRBV5-1 to TRBJ1-1, with 8 bases matching TRBD1. The germline V gene has CDR1 SGHRS and CDR2 YFSETQ. The V segment lost 0 bases and the J segment 8 bases; nucleotides outside the gene matches: 9. CDR3 length: 15 residues. The CDR3 DNA reads TGCGCCAGCAGCTTGGTGACAGGGGCTCTCCTAGAAGCTTTCTTT. Translating gives CASSLVTGALLEAFF.

The V and J genes are TRBV5-1 and TRBJ2-7; perhaps TRBD1 as D (8 bases). Germline V gives CDR1 SGHRS, CDR2 YFSETQ. The CDR3 totals 15 residues. V was pared by 4 bases and J by 3 bases, with 17 bases between. The CDR3 region has the DNA TGCGCCAGCAGCCCGCGACAGGGGACTAACTACGAGCAGTACTTC. Translated: CASSPRQGTNYEQYF.

The rearrangement links TRBV11-2 to TRBJ1-6; the D gene is possibly TRBD1 (5 bases). Trimming shortened V by 1 base and J by 11 bases, and 18 bases separated the two germline ends. This CDR3 spans 16 amino acids. Germline CDR1 reads SGHAT; CDR2 reads FQNNGV. The CDR3 coding sequence is TGTGCCAGCAGCTTAGTTGCCGGGACTGCTCCTCCACCCCTCCACTTT. Translating gives CASSLVAGTAPPPLHF.

The V call is TRBV28, the J call TRBJ1-2, with unresolved D. Germline CDR1 is MDHEN and CDR2 is SYDVKM. Trimming removed 6 bases at V and 5 bases at J, with 13 bases between. The CDR3 contains 13 residues. CDR3 region: CASSQLSLYGYTF. The CDR3 nucleotides read TGTGCCAGCAGCCAACTTTCCCTGTATGGCTACACCTTC.

This clone was seen a single time. V and J are TRBV15 and TRBJ1-2; D gene ambiguous. Trimming removed 0 bases at V and 9 bases at J, with 8 bases between. From germline, CDR1 is LNHNV and CDR2 YYDKDF (reference sequence). The CDR3 runs 12 residues. This chain's CDR3 is CATSRDRVSYTF. CDR3 sequence (DNA): TGTGCCACCAGCAGAGATCGGGTCAGCTACACCTTC.

The genes are TRBV11-2 and TRBJ1-1, with D tentatively TRBD1 (5 bases). Germline CDR1 is SGHAT and CDR2 is FQNNGV. The ends were cut back, 5 bases at V and 5 bases at J, with 15 bases in the middle. The CDR3 is made up of 14 amino acids. The CDR3 DNA follows: TGTGCCAGCAGCACAACAGGTTTGGAGACTGAAGCTTTCTTT. This translates into CASSTTGLETEAFF.

The rearrangement links TRBV5-1 to TRBJ2-1; a weak D match, TRBD2 (5 bases). CDR1 is SGHRS and CDR2 is YFSETQ in the germline V gene. The CDR3 extends over 16 amino acids. V was pared by 0 bases and J by 3 bases, with 13 bases between. Here the CDR3 DNA reads TGCGCCAGCAGCTTGGTGGGTGACTATCTCTACAATGAGCAGTTCTTC. This encodes CASSLVGDYLYNEQFF.

The chain carries TRBV29-1 and TRBJ2-7; 11 bases align to TRBD2. This CDR3 comprises 13 residues. Germline V gives CDR1 SQVTM, CDR2 ANQGSEA. The V gene end was trimmed by 7 bases and the J gene end by 4 bases; junction bases not matched to a gene: 6. CDR3 nucleotide sequence: TGCAGCGCCAGGGGGACTAGCGGTTACGAGCAGTACTTC. Its translation: CSARGTSGYEQYF.

The table lists this clone with a count of one. J is TRBJ2-3 and V is TRBV18; TRBD2 aligns across 16 bases. Germline values: CDR1 KGHSH, CDR2 LQKENI. The length of the CDR3 is 16 residues. The ends lost 3 bases at V and 6 bases at J; junction bases unmatched: 3. The CDR3 loop is CASSPGLAGGPDTQYF. DNA of the CDR3: TGTGCCAGCTCACCGGGACTAGCGGGGGGGCCGGATACGCAGTATTTT. The full variable domain, rest sourced from reference TRBV18 and TRBJ2-3, is NAGVMQNPRHLVRRRGQEARLRCSPMKGHSHVYWYRQLPEEGLKFMVYLQKENIIDESGMPKERFSAEFPKEGPSILRIQQVVRGDSAAYFCASSPGLAGGPDTQYFGPGTRLTVL.